This T cell receptor (beta chain) was retrieved from a study of cytomegalovirus exposure and HLA in healthy donors. The germline CDR1 and CDR2 sequences are MNHNS and SASEGT. This CDR3 is built from 15 residues. V dropped 8 bases and J dropped 5 bases, with 19 bases sitting between them. With 60 Vbeta and 13 Jbeta primers, the PCR was carried out. Profiling relied on immunoSEQ multiplex PCR, and the TCRdb table lists in-frame clones only, not all of them. The sample table sets out 100,000 to 150,000 clones. Findings and limits, study-wide: According to a later analysis, most TCR beta chains associated with CMV appeared HLA-restricted. Testing in vitro showed a few CMV-associated chains specific for CMV antigens. The study labeled roughly 160 TCR beta chains cytomegalovirus-associated.

As regards this clone: Antigen specificity is unknown.

The source is a woman aged 35 to 49 in good health and CMV-seronegative. Input material: PBMCs. This chain uses TRBV6-1 with TRBJ1-5; D may be TRBD1 (5 bases). CDR3 nucleotide sequence: TGTGCCAGCCTGATGTCACGGGGAGGGGATCAGCCCCAGCATTTT. As protein: CASLMSRGGDQPQHF.